A selection of T cell receptor beta chains follows, all from one sample in a study of blood T cells in healthy people across ages. In TCRdb, the 5' RACE reads were re-called with MiXCR into one record per CDR3 protein. The sample consists of more than 450,000 distinct CDR3 sequences, about 25% of them appearing once. The same sample was also used in a study of T cells of mothers and their children.

The sample taken for sequencing was blood. The receptors stem from a boy aged 2 to 9 in good health. The CDR3 runs from the conserved cysteine through the conserved F or W. Fields, in order: clone size, J gene, V gene, D gene, CDR3 DNA, CDR3 protein. D genes are given only for firm matches. The listing skips clone size in some rows; elsewhere it reads once, few, many or a size class.

few | TRBJ2-5 | TRBV25-1 | TRBD1 | TGTGCCAGCAGTGCTATGGGACAGGCGGAGACCCAGTACTTC | CASSAMGQAETQYF
few | TRBJ2-7 | TRBV10-3 | TRBD1 | TGTGCCATCAGTGAGGGACAGGGGTTCGCTTACGAGCAGTACTTC | CAISEGQGFAYEQYF
NA | TRBJ2-3 | TRBV5-6 | NA | TGTGCCAGCAGCCCCATTCCCCTAGCGTATAAGGAGGGAGATACGCAGTATTTT | CASSPIPLAYKEGDTQYF
NA | TRBJ2-1 | TRBV7-6 | TRBD2 | TGTGCCAGCAGCTCACTATATAGCGGGAGGGACTACAATGAGCAGTTCTTC | CASSSLYSGRDYNEQFF
NA | TRBJ2-2 | TRBV3-1 | NA | TGTGCCAGCAGCGCTGGGGACACCGGGGAGCTGTTTTTT | CASSAGDTGELFF
NA | TRBJ2-7 | TRBV2 | NA | TGTGCCAGTGGGGCTTACGAGCAGTACTTC | CASGAYEQYF
few | TRBJ2-5 | TRBV20-1 | NA | TGCAGTGCCCGCGGAGGGGGGACTTTAGAGACCCAGTACTTC | CSARGGGTLETQYF
few | TRBJ2-4 | TRBV4-3 | TRBD1 | TGCGCCAGCAGCCAAACAGCAGGACAGGGAAACATTCAGTACTTC | CASSQTAGQGNIQYF
NA | TRBJ2-3 | TRBV6-2/TRBV6-3 | TRBD2 | TGTGCCAGCAGTTACTCGGCTAGCGGGAGACGGTATGGCACAGATACGCAGTATTTT | CASSYSASGRRYGTDTQYF
NA | TRBJ2-1 | TRBV12-5 | NA | TGTGCTAGTGGTTTCCGGTACAATGAGCAGTTCTTC | CASGFRYNEQFF
few | TRBJ1-1 | TRBV5-5 | NA | TGTGCCAGCAGCCTATGGACGGGCGCTGAAGCTTTCTTT | CASSLWTGAEAFF
few | TRBJ2-3 | TRBV12-3/TRBV12-4 | TRBD2 | TGTGCCAGCAGTTCAACCGGGACTAGCTCCCTATATACGCAGTATTTT | CASSSTGTSSLYTQYF
NA | TRBJ2-1 | TRBV20-1 | TRBD2 | TGCAGTGCTACACTAGCGGGAGTCTATGAGCAGTTCTTC | CSATLAGVYEQFF
NA | TRBJ2-7 | TRBV29-1 | TRBD1 | TGCAGCGTTGAAGCAGAGGGGGCGTCCTACGAGCAGTACTTC | CSVEAEGASYEQYF
many | TRBJ2-7 | TRBV2 | NA | TGTGCCAGCAGCCGGGGGACCTACGAGCAGTACTTC | CASSRGTYEQYF
NA | TRBJ2-6 | TRBV25-1 | NA | TGTGCCAGCAGTGAATATGGGGCTGGGGCCAACGTCCTGACTTTC | CASSEYGAGANVLTF
NA | TRBJ1-1 | TRBV12-3/TRBV12-4 | NA | TGTGCCAGCAGTGTAATTCAGGGAACTGAAGCTTTCTTT | CASSVIQGTEAFF
few | TRBJ2-7 | TRBV27 | NA | TGTGCCAGCAGTATTAGCGCACAACCCTACGAGCAGTACTTC | CASSISAQPYEQYF
NA | TRBJ1-6 | TRBV9 | NA | TGTGCCAGCAGCGGACAGTCCGATTCACCCCTCCACTTT | CASSGQSDSPLHF
NA | TRBJ1-2 | TRBV5-5 | TRBD1 | TGTGCCAGCAGCGAACAGCCAGGTTCCGGGACAGGTATTGACTATGGCTACACCTTC | CASSEQPGSGTGIDYGYTF
NA | TRBJ2-7 | TRBV6-5 | NA | TGTGCCAGCAGTTACCAGATGGACAAGGCCTACGAGCAGTACTTC | CASSYQMDKAYEQYF
NA | TRBJ1-1 | TRBV4-3 | NA | TGCGCCAGCAGCCAAAATGGGGGTCAGGGAGCCATGAACACTGAAGCTTTCTTT | CASSQNGGQGAMNTEAFF
NA | TRBJ1-1 | TRBV6-1 | NA | TGTGCCAGCAGCGCACAGGGTCGGGAGACTGAAGCTTTCTTT | CASSAQGRETEAFF
few | TRBJ1-2 | TRBV29-1 | NA | TGCAGCGTAGACAGTCTACTCTATGGCTACACCTTC | CSVDSLLYGYTF
few | TRBJ2-3 | TRBV5-1 | NA | TGCGCCAGCAGCTTGGCGGGACCAAACACAGATACGCAGTATTTT | CASSLAGPNTDTQYF
few | TRBJ2-1 | TRBV11-2 | TRBD1 | TGTGCCAGCAGCCCCCTTAGGACAGGGAATCGGCTTGAGCAGTTCTTC | CASSPLRTGNRLEQFF
NA | TRBJ2-4 | TRBV29-1 | NA | TGCAGCGTTGAGTCTCGGGGAAACATTCAGTACTTC | CSVESRGNIQYF
NA | TRBJ1-3 | TRBV20-1 | NA | TGCAGTGTAGAGGATCCAGGCTCTGGAAACACCATATATTTT | CSVEDPGSGNTIYF
many | TRBJ2-3 | TRBV7-8 | TRBD2 | TGTGCCAGCAGCTACTTTCGGGGAGTGGCGGGGGGGTCCGTAGATACGCAGTATTTT | CASSYFRGVAGGSVDTQYF
many | TRBJ2-2 | TRBV7-9 | NA | TGTGCCAGCAGCTTATCCGGGGGCTTGGCCGGGGAGCTGTTTTTT | CASSLSGGLAGELFF
NA | TRBJ2-7 | TRBV9 | NA | TGTGCCAGTTCCAATACACATTCCGCCTACGAGCAGTACTTC | CASSNTHSAYEQYF
NA | TRBJ2-1 | TRBV20-1 | TRBD1 | TGCAGTGTCCGGACAGGGGGCTCCTACAATGAGCAGTTCTTC | CSVRTGGSYNEQFF
NA | TRBJ2-3 | TRBV25-1 | TRBD2 | TGTGCCAGCAAGGGCGGACTAGTTAGCACAGATACGCAGTATTTT | CASKGGLVSTDTQYF
NA | TRBJ2-7 | TRBV4-3 | TRBD2 | TGCGCCAGCAGCCGACTAGCGGATGTATCCTACGAGCAGTACTTC | CASSRLADVSYEQYF
NA | TRBJ2-3 | TRBV20-1 | NA | TGCAGTGCTAGGGGGGCCAGGATAAACACAGATACGCAGTATTTT | CSARGARINTDTQYF
NA | TRBJ1-1 | TRBV28 | TRBD1 | TGTGCCAGCAGGGGACAGGGATGGATGGAAGCTTTCTTT | CASRGQGWMEAFF
NA | TRBJ2-3 | TRBV7-6 | NA | TGTGCCAGCAGCCCAAGGGTTTGGCAGGGCGCAGATACGCAGTATTTT | CASSPRVWQGADTQYF
few | TRBJ2-3 | TRBV29-1 | NA | TGCAGCGTTGAAGGCATCGAGGGAGGAGAGACAGATACGCAGTATTTT | CSVEGIEGGETDTQYF
NA | TRBJ2-5 | TRBV11-2 | TRBD2 | TGTGCCAGCAGCACTAGCGGGGGTCAAGAGACCCAGTACTTC | CASSTSGGQETQYF
NA | TRBJ2-3 | TRBV27 | NA | TGTGCCAGCAGTTTATCCCGGCCCACAGATACGCAGTATTTT | CASSLSRPTDTQYF
NA | TRBJ2-1 | TRBV7-2 | NA | TGTGCCAGCAGCTTAGTGAGTGGGGCTGGCTACAATGAGCAGTTCTTC | CASSLVSGAGYNEQFF
few | TRBJ2-1 | TRBV11-3 | NA | TGTGCCAGCAGCCGGGACGGAAGAGAGCAGCTCTTC | CASSRDGREQLF
few | TRBJ1-2 | TRBV2 | TRBD1 | TGTGCCAGCAGGGGACAGGGACCAGGCTACACCTTC | CASRGQGPGYTF